The source of this TCR beta chain is a study of cytomegalovirus exposure and HLA in healthy donors (dated by TCRdb to 2015 to 2018). Background on the whole study: An earlier analysis of 550 to 700 of the donors reported more than 250 Gb of sequence data and some 100 million unique TCR beta sequences from 150 million to 200 million T cells. All discovery cohort repertoires had been generated using a single sequencing platform. A later genetic analysis used genome-wide SNP genotypes for 398 of the 666 donors, treating that subset as a discovery cohort. The study profiled the T cell repertoires of about 720 subjects by immunosequencing and related them to cytomegalovirus serostatus. Class I and class II HLA loci were covered by the typing at four-digit resolution. An early release that covered more than 550 HLA-typed donors contained around 330 gigabases of sequencing data and tens of millions of unique TCR sequences. About five DR-DQ haplotypes were handled as single units for association and clustering, since linkage in the cohort was strong. The genetic ancestry cluster associated with self-reported Caucasian donors included around four fifths of the roughly 400 genotyped donors. In a later analysis, previously published TCR beta repertoires from about 670 donors were re-analyzed and high-resolution HLA genotyping was added so that TCR occurrence patterns could be studied. The study aimed to test whether cataloging public T cell receptors could reveal signatures of past pathogen exposure. A separate validation cohort of roughly 120 different subjects was used in addition to the roughly 700-subject first cohort. Among 398 genotyped donors of the cohort, an average of approximately 230,000 unique TCR beta nucleotide sequences were sequenced per donor, about a sixth of them non-productive. An earlier analysis of around 580 of the donors used high-throughput TCR beta sequencing to judge whether each TCR beta V gene segment behaved as functional or pseudogenic. Donor age, sex, ethnicity and CMV serostatus were compiled alongside the repertoire data. Rather than drawing on any new phenotypic data, the later analysis identified candidate immune exposures from TCR beta sequences and the way those sequences occurred across donors. The study combined high-throughput TCR immunosequencing, statistical association of individual TCRs with disease status, and machine learning to predict cytomegalovirus infection status. Typing coverage differed by locus: A, B, C, DRB1 and DQB1 were typed in roughly 620-630 donors, DQA1 in about 500, DPA1 in 600 to 610, and DPB1 in just under 490. The full study reports these points: Roughly uniform sequencing depth across donors was assumed in presence/absence analyses, although this assumption may not hold. The study gave a list of 150 to 200 TCR beta chains associated with cytomegalovirus. V-gene and J-gene trimming of TCR beta chains was associated with a missense DCLRE1C variant in a later genetic analysis, and the association was replicated in an independent cohort. In this cohort, only TCR beta chains were sequenced, and detectable features were limited by the absence of alpha or paired-chain data. Correlated functional status among segregating V segments might reflect linkage disequilibrium, but an unknown experimental factor could not be ruled out. The 87-base-pair reads could not distinguish some IMGT-functional V segments, including TRBV6-2 and TRBV6-3, so those segments were excluded. The earlier analysis of some 560 of the donors excluded about 16 rarely observed V segments, including chromosome 9 orphons, because counts were too low. A later analysis found that TCR association rates varied across HLA loci, with DRB1 alleles showing the most associated TCRs and HLA-C alleles the fewest. In a later analysis, several top co-occurrence clusters were reported to appear linked to parvovirus B19, influenza, CMV and Epstein-Barr virus. The sequencing pipeline was judged likely to have produced a cluster of highly shared sequence variants as a technical artifact. In both the original and validation cohorts, the classifier was reported to diagnose cytomegalovirus status with high specificity and sensitivity. Broadly in line with IMGT annotations, most TCR beta V segments showed up in productive rearrangements about 87% or about 30% of the time in an earlier analysis of about 500 of the donors. Specific HLA alleles were associated with more than 15,000 TCR beta sequences at a false discovery rate of 0.05 in a later analysis. Strong co-occurrence of HLA alleles, especially DR and DQ, made assigning TCR associations to individual alleles difficult. Across donors, most TCR sequences were observed very rarely, whereas some public TCRs were present in many individuals. According to a later analysis, most CMV-associated TCR beta chains appeared to be HLA-restricted, and the HLA associations seemed to be driven largely by CMV exposure. It was suggested by the authors that the approach could potentially be generalized to other disease states and immunological phenotypes. Three of the identified cytomegalovirus-associated TCR beta chains were confirmed in vitro to be specific for cytomegalovirus antigens. Immune exposure information for the cohort was limited to CMV serostatus. In a later genetic analysis, fewer N-insertions in productive TCRs were reported among donors in an Asian-associated ancestry cluster than the roughly 700-donor mean. Because some donors lacked HLA typing at each locus, the association tests relied only on the typed subset. In a later analysis, HLA-associated TCR beta chains showed more clonal expansion and lower generation probabilities than non-associated chains that were equally common. A further reported finding was that TCR beta sequences accurately predicted the HLA-A and HLA-B alleles for most subjects in the first cohort.

With respect to this clone: Its antigen has not been determined.

From its cysteine to its phenylalanine, the CDR3 spans 17 amino acids. Only the CDR3 DNA is retained, 51 bases long and in frame from the first base. Receptor libraries were prepared by the immunoSEQ multiplex PCR assay. The multiplex PCR relied on a mix of 60 forward primers for TCR Vbeta segments and 13 reverse primers for TCR Jbeta segments. The CDR3 region of rearranged TCR beta genes was amplified from genomic DNA by a multiplex PCR assay. Amplified TCR beta libraries were sequenced as 87-base-pair reads on the Illumina HiSeq System. The authors processed their data as follows. A later analysis counted tens of millions of unique TCR beta chains across the 550 to 750 repertoires, and 10 million to 12 million of these chains were shared by at least two donors. A nearest-neighbor algorithm error-corrected the raw reads and collapsed the reads into unique sequences, merging closely related sequences to remove PCR and sequencing errors. To assign V, D and J gene segments, CDR3 sequences were aligned to IMGT reference sequences. For a sequence to be retained, at least a six-nucleotide match to both a V gene segment and a J gene segment was required. A rearrangement was called productive if the CDR3 had no stop codons and remained in frame with V and J, and every other rearrangement was called non-productive. CDR3 was defined by IMGT convention, running from the second conserved V-encoded cysteine to the conserved J-encoded phenylalanine. The earlier analysis of about 620 of the donors excluded sequences that lacked an unambiguous match to a single V gene segment. An earlier analysis of around 600 of the donors classified V segments as functional when productive rearrangements were above 56.7% and as segregating when the standard deviation between donors was above 5%. To diagnose cytomegalovirus status from the catalog of TCR beta chain sequences, a statistical classification framework was built. V and J gene assignment, in a later analysis, came from comparing TCR nucleotide sequences with IMGT/GENE-DB human TR gene sequences. Using the TCRdist pipeline, a later analysis assigned CDR3 sequences along with most-parsimonious VDJ recombination scenarios. In a later analysis, every TCR beta chain was defined by the combination of its CDR3 amino acid sequence and its V-gene family, and reads without a unique V-gene family were dropped. As a way to deal with suspected cross-contamination and a sequencing artifact, a later analysis dropped 450 to 600 nucleotide sequences that were highly shared and had low generation probability. A later analysis calculated a clonal expansion index for each public chain from normalized within-repertoire ranks of inferred template counts. In a later analysis, generation probabilities were computed with a VDJ recombination model fitted to out-of-frame rearrangements, and the resulting probabilities were checked against IGoR. In a later analysis, TCR-TCR, TCR-HLA and TCR-CMV co-occurrence was scored with hypergeometric tests, and a repertoire-size bias correction was applied to TCR pairs. False discovery rates were estimated in a later analysis by permuting HLA or CMV assignments 20 times. In a later analysis, co-occurring TCRs were grouped using DBSCAN, and TCRdist sequence similarity was added for clustering within HLA-allele-positive subsets. Repertoires with fewer than 30,000 or more than 120,000 public chains, plus five repertoires with anomalous nucleotide sharing, were excluded from co-occurrence clustering. The clones in this table, taken by TCRdb from immuneACCESS, are in-frame only. Not every clone is retained; where verified, under half of the shortfall comes from an unresolved V gene, and the cause of the rest is unknown. V, J and clone size are taken as reported in that table, and D and trimming were inferred from the DNA itself. This sample's table carries some 76,000 clones. Less than 6% of the sample lies in the top ten.

The cohort consisted of approximately 690 healthy bone marrow donors. At the time of sampling, all cohort members were nominally healthy, though unrecorded immune exposures were likely present. The donor was CMV seronegative and belonged to the group of around 400 seronegative cohort members. A peripheral blood sample was collected from each donor, and TCR beta sequencing was performed on peripheral blood mononuclear cells. The Qiagen DNeasy Blood Extraction Kit was used to extract genomic DNA from the blood cell samples. The clonotype originates from a man aged 35 to 55 in good health and CMV-seronegative. Sequencing used PBMCs. The V gene is TRBV21-1 and the J gene is TRBJ2-1; the tabulated D call, TRBD2, remains unverified against the DNA. TRBV21-1 is deemed a pseudogene. The CDR3 loop reads CASSTFLGSEWDNEQFF. The nucleotide sequence reads as follows: TGTGCCAGCAGCACCTTCCTCGGGTCGGAATGGGACAATGAGCAGTTCTTC.